Listed below are T cell receptor beta chains from one sample, sequenced in a study of CD8+ T cells in alopecia areata. The method was immunoSEQ multiplex PCR; TCRdb's version includes in-frame clones alone and lacks a portion of them. The top ten hold 1.7% of the sample, which has about 180,000 clones, over 55% seen once. This sample comprised CD4+ T cells sorted from blood, obtained at week 0. The receptors were sampled from a human donor with alopecia areata. Both conserved end residues are part of each CDR3. The order of the fields is D gene, V gene, clone size, J gene, CDR3 protein, CDR3 DNA. The D gene is left open where the match is weak. A row's size may be missing; if present it is once, few, many or a size class.

-	TRBV5-1	-	TRBJ1-2	CASSRDGDGYTF	TGCGCCAGCAGCCGGGACGGTGATGGCTACACCTTC
-	TRBV7-2	-	TRBJ1-2	CASSLAFGVNYGYTF	TGTGCCAGCAGCTTAGCTTTTGGTGTAAACTATGGCTACACCTTC
-	TRBV7-3	-	TRBJ2-7	CASALGAGYDEQYF	TGTGCCAGCGCGCTTGGAGCAGGGTACGACGAGCAGTACTTC
-	TRBV4-3	-	TRBJ1-6	CASSQGHHGSPLHF	TGCGCCAGCAGCCAAGGGCATCACGGATCACCCCTCCACTTT
-	TRBV20-1	-	TRBJ1-1	CSAGGITEAFF	TGCAGTGCTGGGGGGATAACTGAAGCTTTCTTT
-	TRBV29-1	-	TRBJ1-1	CSVDRMNTEAFF	TGCAGCGTTGATAGGATGAACACTGAAGCTTTCTTT
-	TRBV2	-	TRBJ2-1	CASSEEVHSYNEQFF	TGTGCCAGCAGTGAAGAGGTACACTCCTACAATGAGCAGTTCTTC
-	TRBV29-1	-	TRBJ2-2	CSVETVVTGELFF	TGCAGCGTTGAGACAGTAGTAACCGGGGAGCTGTTTTTT
TRBD1	TRBV5-1	-	TRBJ2-7	CASSPTGVHEQYF	TGCGCCAGCAGTCCTACAGGGGTCCACGAGCAGTACTTC
TRBD2	TRBV29-1	-	TRBJ2-1	CSGGLAGLHNEQFF	TGCAGCGGTGGACTAGCGGGTTTACACAATGAGCAGTTCTTC
-	TRBV7-3	many	TRBJ2-3	CASSLRLADTQYF	TGTGCCAGCAGCCTTCGCCTGGCAGATACGCAGTATTTT
-	TRBV25-1	once	TRBJ1-3	CASSEFSNGVGNTIYF	TGTGCCAGCAGTGAATTCTCCAACGGAGTTGGAAACACCATATATTTT
-	TRBV29-1	-	TRBJ2-1	CSVDRGTNEQFF	TGCAGCGTTGATCGCGGGACGAATGAGCAGTTCTTC
TRBD1	TRBV27	once	TRBJ1-1	CASRKLRQGMDWGTEAFF	TGTGCCAGCAGAAAGCTAAGACAGGGAATGGATTGGGGCACTGAAGCTTTCTTT
-	TRBV18	-	TRBJ2-2	CASSPSEGSRRELFF	TGTGCCAGCTCACCATCGGAAGGATCTCGTCGGGAGCTGTTTTTT
-	TRBV29-1	once	TRBJ2-7	CSVGGGDEQYF	TGCAGCGTTGGTGGGGGAGACGAGCAGTACTTC
-	TRBV2	-	TRBJ1-2	CASSEAGNGYTF	TGTGCCAGCAGTGAAGCGGGGAATGGCTACACCTTC
-	TRBV7-8	-	TRBJ1-1	CASSLVWDHQAFF	TGTGCCAGCAGCTTAGTGTGGGATCATCAAGCTTTCTTT
TRBD2	TRBV2	-	TRBJ2-5	CASTATSGETQYF	TGTGCCAGCACCGCGACTAGCGGAGAGACCCAGTACTTC
-	TRBV11-2	-	TRBJ2-1	CASSPLDEQFF	TGTGCCAGCAGCCCCCTAGATGAGCAGTTCTTC
-	TRBV5-1	-	TRBJ2-3	CASSLRGVSTDTQYF	TGCGCCAGCAGCCTAAGGGGGGTGAGCACAGATACGCAGTATTTT
-	TRBV2	-	TRBJ2-7	CASSEAPQLSYEQYF	TGTGCCAGCAGTGAAGCCCCGCAGTTAAGCTACGAGCAGTACTTC
TRBD1	TRBV29-1	once	TRBJ2-5	CSQQGAEETQYF	TGCAGCCAACAGGGGGCAGAAGAGACCCAGTACTTC
-	TRBV30	once	TRBJ2-3	CAWSVQGGLADTQYF	TGTGCCTGGAGTGTACAAGGGGGGCTTGCAGATACGCAGTATTTT